This TCR beta chain stems from a study of blood T cell repertoires in COVID-19. Overall study: Both acute and convalescent COVID-19 samples were obtained from the United States, Italy and Spain. In each case, the material was cDNA or gDNA derived from T cells, B-cell-depleted T cells, or PBMCs.

This clone occurred a few times. The CDR3 contains 15 residues. The ends lost 2 bases at V and 3 bases at J; junction bases unmatched: 4. The germline V gene has CDR1 WNHNN and CDR2 SYGVQD (reference sequence). How the authors handled the data: Nucleated cell number was recorded as an estimate derived from reference gene primer amplification. Only in-frame clones appear in the TCRdb table, and some are missing; sequencing was by immunoSEQ multiplex PCR. That table is the source of V, J and clone size, and D and trimming were worked out from the DNA. The repertoire holds under 200,000 clones, about 80% seen once, with approximately 2.6% in the top ten.

The chain is built from TRBV10-1 and TRBJ2-7; 10 bases fit TRBD2. Sequencing was done on a sample of peripheral blood. The sequence derives from a human donor with acute or convalescent COVID-19. The donor label of this sample is uncertain. CDR3 in DNA: TGCGCCAGCAGTGAGGCTAGCGGGAGTCTCTACGAGCAGTACTTC. Translating it yields CASSEASGSLYEQYF.